This TCR beta chain was captured in a study of control samples from healthy donors and cancer patients. The protocol was immunoSEQ multiplex PCR, while the TCRdb copy is restricted to in-frame clones and leaves out a portion. The table has 170,000 or so clones, 85% to 95% seen once. The CDR3 spans 11 residues. Per germline, CDR1 KGHDR and CDR2 SFDVKD. The germline V and J ends were trimmed by 8 bases and 1 base, with 4 bases remaining between them. The V and J genes are TRBV24-1 and TRBJ2-5; D not certain. This TCR derives from a man younger than 30 in good health. Input material: blood. Here the CDR3 DNA reads TGTGCCACCATGACCCAAGAGACCCAGTACTTC. Translation gives CATMTQETQYF.